These 18 T cell receptor beta chains came from one sample sequenced in a study of cytomegalovirus exposure and HLA in healthy donors (dated by TCRdb to 2016 to 2017). Receptor libraries were prepared by the immunoSEQ multiplex PCR assay. For the multiplex PCR, a mixture combining 60 forward primers for TCR Vbeta segments and 13 reverse primers for TCR Jbeta segments was used. Drawn from immuneACCESS, this table holds only the in-frame rearrangements with V and J called that TCRdb kept. Clones are partly lost; checked studies trace under half to an unresolved V gene and leave the rest unexplained. In all, the sample holds about 140,000 clones, and roughly 90% of those were seen once. Of the sample, about 0.51% falls within the top ten clones. Specimen: PBMCs. The receptors come from a woman aged 35 to 49 in good health and CMV-seronegative.

The genes are TRBV5-5 and TRBJ2-1, with 9 bases fitting TRBD1. Germline V CDR1 and CDR2: SGHKS, YYEKEE (reference sequence). Trimming took 4 bases from V and 8 from J; bases not matched to a gene: 16. CDR3 length: 17 amino acids. The CDR3 region is CASSHRIPGQGIDEQFF. CDR3 nucleotides: TGTGCCAGCAGCCACCGAATACCGGGACAGGGAATCGATGAGCAGTTCTTC.

This rearrangement joins TRBV11-3 to TRBJ2-7; TRBD2 aligns across 8 bases. The CDR3 length is 14 residues. From germline, CDR1 is SGHNT and CDR2 YENEEA. Germline trimming cut 6 bases from V and 3 bases from J; bases unmatched to any gene: 7. The CDR3, as DNA: TGTGCCAGCAGAGAAAGCGGGAGTATCTACGAGCAGTACTTC. Translated, it gives CASRESGSIYEQYF.

CDR3 region: CASTLGGLNYGYTF. CDR3 nucleotides: TGTGCCAGCACCCTTGGGGGGTTGAACTATGGCTACACCTTC. This rearrangement joins TRBV7-9 to TRBJ1-2; possibly TRBD1 for D (5 bases). Germline CDR1 SEHNR, CDR2 FQNEAQ (reference sequence). The V end lost 7 bases, the J end lost 2 bases, and 14 bases lay between the germline ends. The CDR3 extends over 14 amino acids.

The J gene is TRBJ1-2, the V gene TRBV7-3; the match to TRBD1 covers 7 bases. The V and J ends lost 5 bases and 8 bases, in that order; junction bases with no gene match: 8. In germline, CDR1 is SGHTA, CDR2 FQGTGA. The CDR3 spans 13 residues. The CDR3 loop is CASSGNRGGGYTF. The CDR3 DNA sequence: TGTGCCAGCAGCGGTAACAGGGGCGGGGGCTACACCTTC.

DNA of the CDR3: TGTGCCAGCAGGAGGGACAGGAGCACAGATACGCAGTATTTT. This encodes CASRRDRSTDTQYF. The chain uses TRBV2 and TRBJ2-3; 8 bases agree with TRBD1. Germline V gives CDR1 SNHLY, CDR2 FYNNEI. The CDR3 is 14 amino acids. The V and J ends lost 6 bases and 0 bases, in that order; junction bases with no gene match: 2.

The chain joins TRBV5-4 to TRBJ1-1; D is perhaps TRBD1 (5 bases). The V end lost 4 bases, the J end lost 0 bases, and 19 bases lay between the germline ends. The CDR3 is made up of 17 amino acids. CDR1 and CDR2 (germline): SGHNT, YYREEE (reference sequence). CDR3 in amino acids: CASSPKGTPGVNTEAFF. The CDR3 nucleotides are TGTGCCAGCAGCCCGAAGGGGACCCCGGGGGTGAACACTGAAGCTTTCTTT.

The chain combines TRBV7-2 with TRBJ2-7; 12 positions match TRBD1. Unmatched junction bases numbered 3, after V lost 4 bases and J lost 5 bases. The CDR3 is made up of 14 amino acids. Germline loops: CDR1 SGHTA, CDR2 FQGNSA. CDR3 in DNA: TGTGCCAGCAGCTGGGGACAGGGGGCCCACGAGCAGTACTTC. Translation gives CASSWGQGAHEQYF.

This chain connects TRBV9 to TRBJ2-5, with D hard to call. Judging by the DNA end, TRBJ2-7 fits better; the J call may be wrong. The germline V gene has CDR1 SGDLS and CDR2 YYNGEE. The CDR3 totals 15 residues. As DNA, the CDR3 is TGTGCCAGCAGCGTAGCCCCCTCTGAGGTTTACGAGCAGTACTTC. It translates to CASSVAPSEVYEQYF.

This CDR3 reads CASNPGGEQFF. Written as DNA, the CDR3 is TGTGCCAGCAATCCGGGGGGTGAGCAGTTCTTC. The chain has TRBV5-8 and TRBJ2-1; 7 nucleotides line up with TRBD2. V trimming: 6 bases; J trimming: 9 bases; junction bases outside the gene matches: 3. The CDR3 contains 11 residues. From germline, CDR1 is SGHTS and CDR2 YDEGEE. Variable domain in full (rest from reference TRBV5-8 and TRBJ2-1): EAGVTQSPTHLIKTRGQQATLRCSPISGHTSVYWYQQALGLGLQFLLWYDEGEERNRGNFPPRFSGRQFPNYSSELNVNALELEDSALYLCASNPGGEQFFGPGTRLTVL.

The chain joins TRBV2 to TRBJ2-1, with unresolved D. V was pared by 7 bases and J by 3 bases, with 10 bases between. Germline lookup yields CDR1 SNHLY and CDR2 FYNNEI. The CDR3 loop spans 13 amino acids. The CDR3 nucleotides are TGTGCCAGCATTGAGACTTACTACAATGAGCAGTTCTTC. It translates to CASIETYYNEQFF.

J is TRBJ1-1 and V is TRBV6-5; D is unresolved. V shed 7 bases and J shed 4 bases, with 13 bases lying between them. This CDR3 region has 13 residues. The germline V gene has CDR1 MNHEY and CDR2 SVGAGI. CDR3 loop: CASNSPHGTEAFF. Here the CDR3 DNA reads TGTGCCAGCAATTCCCCCCACGGCACTGAAGCTTTCTTT.

This clone was found once. V usage is TRBV19 and J usage is TRBJ2-7, with D tentatively TRBD2 (7 bases). The length of the CDR3 is 14 residues. Trimming pared 2 bases from V and 7 bases from J, leaving 15 bases between. Germline CDR1 and CDR2: LNHDA and SQIVND (reference sequence). The CDR3 DNA sequence: TGTGCCAGTAGTATAAAAGCGGGGCAGGGGGAGCAGTACTTC. Its protein product is CASSIKAGQGEQYF.

The chain combines TRBV28 with TRBJ2-7, with D possibly being TRBD1 or TRBD2 (9 bases each). The V and J ends lost 5 bases and 2 bases respectively, with 31 bases between them. Germline V gene sequence: CDR1 MDHEN, CDR2 SYDVKM. The length of the CDR3 is 20 residues. CDR3 region: CASSGGTGRFSGSSTYEQYF. CDR3 coding DNA: TGTGCCAGCAGTGGAGGGACAGGGAGATTTAGCGGGAGTTCCACCTACGAGCAGTACTTC.

The V call is TRBV28, the J call TRBJ2-7, with TRBD1 identical over 7 bases. The length of the CDR3 is 14 residues. CDR1 and CDR2 (germline): MDHEN, SYDVKM. J lost 2 bases, V lost 0 bases, and 1 base had no gene match. The CDR3 loop reads CASSLWQGAYEQYF. The CDR3, as DNA: TGTGCCAGCAGTTTATGGCAGGGGGCCTACGAGCAGTACTTC.

CDR3 coding DNA: TGCGCCAGCAGCTTGAACCCAGAACTAGCGGGGGGAGTCCGTCTTACCTACGAGCAGTACTTC. This translates into CASSLNPELAGGVRLTYEQYF. The gene calls are TRBV5-1 and TRBJ2-7, with TRBD2 identical over 12 bases. CDR3 size: 21 residues. CDR1 is SGHRS, CDR2 YFSETQ, per germline. The trim removed 1 base at V and 2 bases at J, leaving 19 bases unmatched.

This clone was observed a few times. The V and J genes are TRBV18 and TRBJ1-4; D is uncertain. Trimming cost V 8 bases and J 0 bases, with 7 bases left between them. Per germline, CDR1 KGHSH and CDR2 LQKENI. This CDR3 has 13 amino acids. The CDR3 loop is CASAQATNEKLFF. CDR3 DNA: TGTGCCAGCGCTCAGGCAACTAATGAAAAACTGTTTTTT.

This clone was seen once. The V gene is TRBV2, the J gene TRBJ2-2; TRBD2 might be the D (6 bases). Germline lookup yields CDR1 SNHLY and CDR2 FYNNEI. V was clipped by 6 bases and J by 7 bases, with 15 bases between them. The CDR3 has 14 residues. CDR3 protein: CASRAGLGNGELFF. The CDR3 coding sequence is TGTGCCAGCAGGGCGGGGTTAGGGAACGGGGAGCTGTTTTTT.

This chain links TRBV5-8 with TRBJ2-7; TRBD2 might be the D (5 bases). The germline CDR1 and CDR2 sequences are SGHTS and YDEGEE. This CDR3 has 14 residues. V lost 3 bases and J lost 2, with 12 bases in between. This CDR3 reads CASSSRTLTYEQYF. The CDR3 coding sequence is TGTGCCAGCAGCTCCCGGACTTTGACCTACGAGCAGTACTTC.